Detailed here is one T cell receptor (beta chain). Its antigen remains unidentified. Qualities for individual bases were not recorded, and no much larger clone is one base off. Trimming costs V 6 bases and J 3 bases, and their ends lie 18 bases apart. Including the terminal cysteine and phenylalanine, the CDR3 comprises 17 residues. Only CDR3 DNA remains: 51 bases, in frame from the first base. The germline V gene sets CDR1 to MNHEY and CDR2 to SVGEGT. The data originate from a study of blood T cell repertoires in COVID-19 (dated by TCRdb to 2018 to 2020). Regarding the research as a whole: The collaborator samples originated in the United States, Italy and Spain and spanned the acute and convalescent phases of COVID-19. The material from the prospective study consisted of cDNA or gDNA derived from T cells, B-cell-depleted T cells, or PBMCs. Subjects who had been exposed to COVID-19, were actively infected with it, or had recovered from it provided the deeply sampled blood TCRbeta repertoires that made up the dataset. The repertoires were made available in a free public database intended to serve as a resource for research on the immune response to SARS-CoV-2. Samples came from the ongoing ImmuneRACE study (first 160 participants) plus 1,254 subjects from 6 global collaborators. A de-identified subject ID, COVID-19 status, age in years and sex were almost always included in the sample metadata. Where available, HLA class I and class II types were taken from metadata supplied by the sample provider and were not determined by assay-based typing.

Whole blood was collected in K2EDTA tubes by collaborating institutions according to the institutions' own protocols. For TCRbeta analysis, collaborator samples were shipped as frozen whole blood, as isolated PBMCs, or as DNA extracted from either sample type. Points the paper makes about the study in general: How much clinical and demographic metadata was included differed by source and by participant, and the metadata was provided uncurated.

TCRbeta CDR3 regions were amplified from genomic DNA by means of the immunoSEQ Assay, a bias-controlled multiplex PCR. In the paper's pipeline: The number of nucleated cells in each sample was estimated by amplification of reference gene primers within the assay. To quantify the absolute abundance of each unique TCRbeta CDR3 rearrangement, sequence reads were collapsed and filtered. For each sample, productive Simpson clonality was calculated by taking the square root of Simpson's diversity index across productive rearrangements. What TCRdb holds here is the immuneACCESS table cut down to in-frame rearrangements. Part of the clones is not present; checked against another copy, under half of the missing clones reflect an unresolved V gene, and the others are unexplained. V and J calls and clone size are as listed in that table; D and trimming were resolved from the DNA. The sample has about 280,000 clones on record, 88% of them singletons. Approximately 8.8% of the sample is in the top ten clones.

This receptor was taken from a man aged 18 to 29 with active or convalescent COVID-19. The sequence joins TRBV6-2 or TRBV6-3 to TRBJ1-6; TRBD1 might be the D gene, on 5 matching bases. Sequenced material: peripheral blood. The CDR3 protein: CASRYRQSGYYNSPLHF. The DNA is as follows: TGTGCCAGCAGATACCGACAGTCAGGCTACTATAATTCACCCCTCCACTTT.